This TCR beta chain was sequenced in a study of T cell repertoires in cytomegalovirus infection. Study at large: Shared public TCR beta signatures pointed to both CMV infection and a matching HLA type. Study findings and constraints: CMV-specific TCR beta clonotypes restricted by HLA-C dominated the ex vivo response.

On this clonotype itself: Its antigen is currently unknown.

TCRdb re-called the reads through MiXCR, storing one row per CDR3 protein. The sample carries roughly 990,000 distinct CDR3 sequences, approximately 32% recorded once. The CDR3 has 15 amino acids. The germline V gene encodes CDR1 LNHDA and CDR2 SQIVND (reference sequence). The V end was cut by 11 bases, the J end by 0 bases, with 16 bases between. The receptor was derived from a human donor in good health (CMV status not recorded). Some clones in this sample may be carry-over from other donors' samples. This chain connects TRBV19 to TRBJ2-2; no firm D call. This material consisted of cultured CD8+ T cells from PBMCs, taken from culture after CMV antigen stimulation. CDR3 DNA sequence: TGTGCCTCGTCCAGCTGGGAAACGAACACCGGGGAGCTGTTTTTT. Its translation is CASSSWETNTGELFF.